The sequence of this T cell receptor beta chain was determined in a study of blood T cells in healthy people across ages. Next came a second PCR, run for about 7 to 12 cycles, which used a sample-barcoded 5' primer along with a J-beta primer mix. TCRdb independently ran MiXCR on the 5' RACE reads; one entry per CDR3 protein. The table lists 730,000 or so distinct CDR3 sequences, roughly 43% of them singletons. This CDR3 spans 14 amino acids. CDR1 is DFQATT and CDR2 is SNEGSKA in the germline V gene (reference sequence). The V gene lost 6 bases and the J gene lost 2 bases, with 14 bases spanning the gap.

The rearrangement uses TRBV20-1 and TRBJ1-5, with D perhaps matching TRBD1 (6 bases). Sample: blood. The source is a man older than 75 in good health. The CDR3: CSASTGHGNQPQHF. DNA of the CDR3: TGCAGTGCGTCAACAGGGCATGGCAATCAGCCCCAGCATTTT.